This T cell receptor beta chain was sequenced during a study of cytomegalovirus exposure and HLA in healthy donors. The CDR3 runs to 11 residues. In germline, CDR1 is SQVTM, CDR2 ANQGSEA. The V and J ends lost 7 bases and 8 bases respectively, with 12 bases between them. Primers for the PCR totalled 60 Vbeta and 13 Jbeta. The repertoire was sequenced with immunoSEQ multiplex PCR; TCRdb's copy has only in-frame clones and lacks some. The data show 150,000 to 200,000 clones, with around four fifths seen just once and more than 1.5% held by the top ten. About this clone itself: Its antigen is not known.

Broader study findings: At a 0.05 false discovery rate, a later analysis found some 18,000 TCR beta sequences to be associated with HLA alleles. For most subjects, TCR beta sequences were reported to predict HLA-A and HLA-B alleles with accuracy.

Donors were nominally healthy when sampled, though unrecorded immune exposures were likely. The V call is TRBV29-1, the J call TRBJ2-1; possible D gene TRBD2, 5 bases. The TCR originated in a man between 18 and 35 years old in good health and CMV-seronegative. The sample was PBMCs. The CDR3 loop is CSGRGSHEQFF. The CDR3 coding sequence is TGCAGCGGTCGGGGATCACATGAGCAGTTCTTC.